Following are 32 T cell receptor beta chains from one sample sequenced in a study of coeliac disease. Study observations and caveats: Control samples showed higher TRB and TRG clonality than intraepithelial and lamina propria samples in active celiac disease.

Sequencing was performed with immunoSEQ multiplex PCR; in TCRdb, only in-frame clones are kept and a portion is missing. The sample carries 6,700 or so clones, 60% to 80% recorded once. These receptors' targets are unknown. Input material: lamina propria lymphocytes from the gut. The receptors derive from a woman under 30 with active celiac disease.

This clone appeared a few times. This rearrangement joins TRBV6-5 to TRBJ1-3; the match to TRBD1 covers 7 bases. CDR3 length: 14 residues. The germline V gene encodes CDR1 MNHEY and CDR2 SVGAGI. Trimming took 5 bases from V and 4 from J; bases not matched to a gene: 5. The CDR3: CASSIDRAGNTIYF. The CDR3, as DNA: TGTGCCAGCAGTATTGACAGGGCCGGAAACACCATATATTTT.

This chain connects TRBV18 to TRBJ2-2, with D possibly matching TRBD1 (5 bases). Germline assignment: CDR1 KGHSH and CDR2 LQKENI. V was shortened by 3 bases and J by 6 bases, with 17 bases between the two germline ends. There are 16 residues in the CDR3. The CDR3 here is CASSPRQRQSSGELFF. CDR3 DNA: TGTGCCAGCTCACCCAGACAAAGACAGTCCTCCGGGGAGCTGTTTTTT.

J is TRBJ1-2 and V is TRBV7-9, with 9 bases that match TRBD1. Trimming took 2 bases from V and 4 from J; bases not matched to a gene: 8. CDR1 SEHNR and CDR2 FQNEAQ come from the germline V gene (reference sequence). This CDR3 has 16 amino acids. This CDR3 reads CASSLWTGAQGYGYTF. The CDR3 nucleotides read TGTGCCAGCAGCTTATGGACAGGGGCTCAGGGCTATGGCTACACCTTC.

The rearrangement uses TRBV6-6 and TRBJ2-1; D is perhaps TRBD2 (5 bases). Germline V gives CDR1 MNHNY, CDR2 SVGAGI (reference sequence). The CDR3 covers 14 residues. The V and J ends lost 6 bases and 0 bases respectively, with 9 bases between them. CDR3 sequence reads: CASRDSYSYNEQFF. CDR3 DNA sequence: TGTGCCAGCAGGGACTCTTACTCCTACAATGAGCAGTTCTTC.

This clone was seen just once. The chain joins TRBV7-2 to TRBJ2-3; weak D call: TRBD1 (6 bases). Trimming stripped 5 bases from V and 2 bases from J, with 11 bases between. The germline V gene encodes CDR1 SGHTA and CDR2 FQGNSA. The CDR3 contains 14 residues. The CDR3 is CASSGGATTDTQYF. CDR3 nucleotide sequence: TGTGCCAGCAGCGGGGGCGCGACCACAGATACGCAGTATTTT.

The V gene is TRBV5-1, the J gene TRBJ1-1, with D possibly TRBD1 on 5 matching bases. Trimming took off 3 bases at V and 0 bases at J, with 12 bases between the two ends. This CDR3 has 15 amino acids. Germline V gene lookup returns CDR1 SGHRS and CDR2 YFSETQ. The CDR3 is CASSSATDLNTEAFF. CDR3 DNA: TGCGCCAGCAGCTCCGCGACAGATTTGAACACTGAAGCTTTCTTT.

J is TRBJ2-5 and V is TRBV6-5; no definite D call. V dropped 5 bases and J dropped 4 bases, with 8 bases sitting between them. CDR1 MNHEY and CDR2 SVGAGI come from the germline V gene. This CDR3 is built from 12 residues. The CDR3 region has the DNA TGTGCCAGCAGTGAAACAAGAGAGACCCAGTACTTC. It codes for CASSETRETQYF.

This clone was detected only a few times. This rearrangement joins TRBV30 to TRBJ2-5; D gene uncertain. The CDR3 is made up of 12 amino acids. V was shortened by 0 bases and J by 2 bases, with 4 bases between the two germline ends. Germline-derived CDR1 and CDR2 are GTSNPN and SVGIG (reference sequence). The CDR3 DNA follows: TGTGCCTGGAGTGTCCCGCAAGAGACCCAGTACTTC. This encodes CAWSVPQETQYF.

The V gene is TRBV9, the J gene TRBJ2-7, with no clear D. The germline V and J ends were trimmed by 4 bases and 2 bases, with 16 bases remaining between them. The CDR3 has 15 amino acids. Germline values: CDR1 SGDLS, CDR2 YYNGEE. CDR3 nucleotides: TGTGCCAGCAGCCCTCGCGGCTATTCTACCTACGAGCAGTACTTC. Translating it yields CASSPRGYSTYEQYF.

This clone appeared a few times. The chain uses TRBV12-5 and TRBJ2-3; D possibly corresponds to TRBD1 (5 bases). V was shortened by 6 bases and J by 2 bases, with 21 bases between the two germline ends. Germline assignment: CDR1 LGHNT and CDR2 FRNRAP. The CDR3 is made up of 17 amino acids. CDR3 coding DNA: TGTGCTAGTGGACTATCCATTAGGGGTGATCTCACAGATACGCAGTATTTT. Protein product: CASGLSIRGDLTDTQYF.

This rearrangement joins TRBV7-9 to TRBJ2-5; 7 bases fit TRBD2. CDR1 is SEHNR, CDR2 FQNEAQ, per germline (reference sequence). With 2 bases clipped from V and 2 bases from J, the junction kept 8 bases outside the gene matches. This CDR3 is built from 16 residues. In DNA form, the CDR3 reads TGTGCCAGCAGCTTACCGCTCACGGGGGGACAAGAGACCCAGTACTTC. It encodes CASSLPLTGGQETQYF. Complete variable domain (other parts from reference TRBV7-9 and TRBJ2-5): DTGVSQNPRHKITKRGQNVTFRCDPISEHNRLYWYRQTLGQGPEFLTYFQNEAQLEKSRLLSDRFSAERPKGSFSTLEIQRTEQGDSAMYLCASSLPLTGGQETQYFGPGTRLLVL.

The DNA for the CDR3 is TGTGCCAGCAGCTTAGGTCCCCTTTACAATGAGCAGTTCTTC. Its protein product is CASSLGPLYNEQFF. The chain joins TRBV7-7 to TRBJ2-1; no clear D. Trimming cost V 1 base and J 4 bases, with 8 bases left between them. CDR3 length: 14 residues. Germline loops: CDR1 SSHAT, CDR2 FNYEAQ (reference sequence).

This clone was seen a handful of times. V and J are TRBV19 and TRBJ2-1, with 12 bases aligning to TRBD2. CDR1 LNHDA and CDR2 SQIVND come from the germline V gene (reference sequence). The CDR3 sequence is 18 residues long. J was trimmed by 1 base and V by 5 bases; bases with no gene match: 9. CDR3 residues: CASSPRLAGVRSYNEQFF. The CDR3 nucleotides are TGTGCCAGTAGTCCCCGACTAGCGGGAGTGAGGTCCTACAATGAGCAGTTCTTC.

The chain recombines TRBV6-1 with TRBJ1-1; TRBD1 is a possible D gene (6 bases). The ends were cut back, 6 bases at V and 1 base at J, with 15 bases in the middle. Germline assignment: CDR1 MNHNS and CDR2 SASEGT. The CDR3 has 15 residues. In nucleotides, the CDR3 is TGTGCCAGCAGCTCCGACAGGTGGGAGAACACTGAAGCTTTCTTT. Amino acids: CASSSDRWENTEAFF.

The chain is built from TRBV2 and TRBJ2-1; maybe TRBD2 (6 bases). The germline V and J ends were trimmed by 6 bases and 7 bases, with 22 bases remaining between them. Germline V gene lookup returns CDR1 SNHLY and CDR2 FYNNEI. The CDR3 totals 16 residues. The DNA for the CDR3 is TGTGCCAGCAGGGGAGGAATCCACCCCGATACAAATGAGCAGTTCTTC. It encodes CASRGGIHPDTNEQFF.

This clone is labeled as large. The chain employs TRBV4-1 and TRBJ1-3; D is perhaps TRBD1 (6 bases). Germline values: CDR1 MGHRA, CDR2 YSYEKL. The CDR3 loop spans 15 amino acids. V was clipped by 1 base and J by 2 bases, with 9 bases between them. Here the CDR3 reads CASSQGSGAGNTIYF. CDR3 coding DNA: TGCGCCAGCAGCCAAGGGTCAGGGGCTGGAAACACCATATATTTT.

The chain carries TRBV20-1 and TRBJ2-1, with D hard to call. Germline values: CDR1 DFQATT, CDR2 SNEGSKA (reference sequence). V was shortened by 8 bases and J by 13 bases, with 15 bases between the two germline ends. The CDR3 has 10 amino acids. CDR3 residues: CSPGISFQFF. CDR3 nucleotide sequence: TGCAGTCCCGGCATTAGCTTCCAGTTCTTC.

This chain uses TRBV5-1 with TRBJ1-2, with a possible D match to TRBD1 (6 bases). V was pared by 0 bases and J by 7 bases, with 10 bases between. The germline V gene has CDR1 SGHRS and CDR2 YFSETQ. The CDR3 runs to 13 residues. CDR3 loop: CASSLGTAPGYTF. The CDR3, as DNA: TGCGCCAGCAGCTTGGGGACAGCCCCTGGCTACACCTTC. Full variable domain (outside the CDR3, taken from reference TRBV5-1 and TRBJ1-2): KAGVTQTPRYLIKTRGQQVTLSCSPISGHRSVSWYQQTPGQGLQFLFEYFSETQRNKGNFPGRFSGRQFSNSRSEMNVSTLELGDSALYLCASSLGTAPGYTFGSGTRLTVV.

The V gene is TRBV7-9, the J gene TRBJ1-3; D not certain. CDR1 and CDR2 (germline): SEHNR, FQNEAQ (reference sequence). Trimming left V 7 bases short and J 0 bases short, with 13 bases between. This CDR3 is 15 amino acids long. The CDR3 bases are TGTGCCAGCACCACTAGGGTCGCCTCTGGAAACACCATATATTTT. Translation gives CASTTRVASGNTIYF. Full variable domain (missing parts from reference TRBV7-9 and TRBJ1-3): DTGVSQNPRHKITKRGQNVTFRCDPISEHNRLYWYRQTLGQGPEFLTYFQNEAQLEKSRLLSDRFSAERPKGSFSTLEIQRTEQGDSAMYLCASTTRVASGNTIYFGEGSWLTVV.

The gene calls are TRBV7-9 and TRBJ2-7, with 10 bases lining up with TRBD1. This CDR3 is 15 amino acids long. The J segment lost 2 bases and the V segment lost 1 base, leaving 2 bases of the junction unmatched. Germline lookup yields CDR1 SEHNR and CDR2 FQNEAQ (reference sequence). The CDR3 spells CASSLGTGGPYEQYF. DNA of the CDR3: TGTGCCAGCAGCTTAGGGACAGGGGGTCCCTACGAGCAGTACTTC.

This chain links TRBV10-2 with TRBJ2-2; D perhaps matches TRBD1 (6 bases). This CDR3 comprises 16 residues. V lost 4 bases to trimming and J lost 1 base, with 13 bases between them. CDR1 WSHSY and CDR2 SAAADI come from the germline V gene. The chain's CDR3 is CASSVLGTQNTGELFF. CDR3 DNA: TGCGCCAGCAGTGTTTTGGGGACACAGAACACCGGGGAGCTGTTTTTT.

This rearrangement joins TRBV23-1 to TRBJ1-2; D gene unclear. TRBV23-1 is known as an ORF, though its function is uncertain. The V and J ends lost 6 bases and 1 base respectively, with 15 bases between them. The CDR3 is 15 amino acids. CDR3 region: CASRPRPTFNYGYTF. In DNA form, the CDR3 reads TGCGCCAGCAGACCGCGCCCGACATTTAACTATGGCTACACCTTC.

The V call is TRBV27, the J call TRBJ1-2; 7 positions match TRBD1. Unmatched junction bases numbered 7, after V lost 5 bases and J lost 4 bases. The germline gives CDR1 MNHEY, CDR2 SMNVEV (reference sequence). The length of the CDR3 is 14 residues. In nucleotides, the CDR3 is TGTGCCAGCAGTCCCCAGGGGGGTAGCTATGGCTACACCTTC. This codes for CASSPQGGSYGYTF.

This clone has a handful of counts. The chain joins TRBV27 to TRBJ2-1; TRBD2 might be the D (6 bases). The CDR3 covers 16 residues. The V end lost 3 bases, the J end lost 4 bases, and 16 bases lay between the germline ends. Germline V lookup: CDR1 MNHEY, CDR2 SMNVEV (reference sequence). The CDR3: CASSFSLAGIYNEQFF. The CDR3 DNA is TGTGCCAGCAGTTTCTCGTTGGCGGGGATTTACAATGAGCAGTTCTTC.

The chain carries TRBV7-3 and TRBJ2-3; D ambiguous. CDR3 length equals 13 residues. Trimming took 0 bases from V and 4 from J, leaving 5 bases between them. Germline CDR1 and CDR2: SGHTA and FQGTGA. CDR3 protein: CASSLTRSDTQYF. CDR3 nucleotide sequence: TGTGCCAGCAGCTTAACCCGGTCAGATACGCAGTATTTT.

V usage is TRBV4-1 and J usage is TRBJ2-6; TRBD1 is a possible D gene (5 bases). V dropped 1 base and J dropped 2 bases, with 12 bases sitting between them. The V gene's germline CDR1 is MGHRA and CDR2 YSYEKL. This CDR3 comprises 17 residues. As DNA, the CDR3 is TGCGCCAGCAGCCAAGTTAAGGGCAGGGCTGGGGCCAACGTCCTGACTTTC. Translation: CASSQVKGRAGANVLTF.

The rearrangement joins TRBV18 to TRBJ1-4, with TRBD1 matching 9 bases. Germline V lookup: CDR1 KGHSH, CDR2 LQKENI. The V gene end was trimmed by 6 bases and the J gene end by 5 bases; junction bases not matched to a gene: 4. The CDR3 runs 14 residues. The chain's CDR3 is CASSQTGGNEKLFF. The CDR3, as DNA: TGTGCCAGCTCTCAGACAGGGGGAAATGAAAAACTGTTTTTT.

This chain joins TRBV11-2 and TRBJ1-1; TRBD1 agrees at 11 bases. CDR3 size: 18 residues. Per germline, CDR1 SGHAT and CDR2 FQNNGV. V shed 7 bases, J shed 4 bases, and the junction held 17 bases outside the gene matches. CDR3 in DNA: TGTGCCAGCAACGACTGGGACAGGGGGTTTCCTGACGTCACTGAAGCTTTCTTT. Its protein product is CASNDWDRGFPDVTEAFF.

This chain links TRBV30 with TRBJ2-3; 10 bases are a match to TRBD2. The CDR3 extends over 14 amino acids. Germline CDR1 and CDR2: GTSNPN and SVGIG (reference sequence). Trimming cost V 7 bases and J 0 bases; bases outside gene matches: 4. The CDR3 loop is CALTSGLSTDTQYF. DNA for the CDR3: TGTGCCTTGACTAGCGGGCTAAGCACAGATACGCAGTATTTT. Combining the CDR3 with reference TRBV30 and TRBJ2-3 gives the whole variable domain SQTIHQWPATLVQPVGSPLSLECTVEGTSNPNLYWYRQAAGRGLQLLFYSVGIGQISSEVPQNLSASRPQDRQFILSSKKLLLSDSGFYLCALTSGLSTDTQYFGPGTRLTVL.

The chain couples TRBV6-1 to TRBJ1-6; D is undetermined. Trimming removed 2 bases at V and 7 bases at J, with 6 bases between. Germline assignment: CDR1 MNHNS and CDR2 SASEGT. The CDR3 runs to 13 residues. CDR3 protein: CASSESRNSPLHF. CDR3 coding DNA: TGTGCCAGCAGTGAATCCAGAAATTCACCCCTCCACTTT.

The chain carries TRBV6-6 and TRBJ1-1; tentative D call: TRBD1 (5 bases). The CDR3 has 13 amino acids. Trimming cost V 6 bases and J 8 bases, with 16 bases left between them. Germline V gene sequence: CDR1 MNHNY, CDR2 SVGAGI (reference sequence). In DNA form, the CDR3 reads TGTGCCAGCAGCTCAACCTTGGAGGGGGAAGCTTTCTTT. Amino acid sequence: CASSSTLEGEAFF.

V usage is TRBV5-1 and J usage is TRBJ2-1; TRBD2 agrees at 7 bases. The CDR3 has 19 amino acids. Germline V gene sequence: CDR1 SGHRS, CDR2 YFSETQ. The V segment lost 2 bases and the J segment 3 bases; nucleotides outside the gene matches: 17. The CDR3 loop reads CASSLKSGNLRDYYNEQFF. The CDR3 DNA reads TGCGCCAGCAGCTTAAAAAGCGGGAACTTAAGGGACTACTACAATGAGCAGTTCTTC.